This T cell receptor (beta chain) stems from a study of blood T cells in healthy people across ages. Points from the study as a whole: TCR beta diversity was tightly associated with the proportion of naive T cells.

The germline V gene encodes CDR1 SGHRS and CDR2 YFSETQ. Trimming cost V 5 bases and J 5 bases, with 13 bases left between them. The CDR3 consists of 13 residues. This clonotype was counted once. Its antigen is unknown. Each sample used at least 6 million PBMCs. For the second PCR, which ran for 7 to 11 cycles, a sample-barcoded 5' primer and a J-beta primer mix were used. TCRdb analysed the 5' RACE reads with MiXCR anew, one entry per CDR3 protein. The sample lists over 1,500,000 distinct CDR3 sequences, around 42% occurring once. Sequencing was performed on blood. The V and J genes are TRBV5-1 and TRBJ1-2, with a possible D match to TRBD1 (5 bases). This receptor was identified in a human donor in good health. The CDR3 reads CASRGTGYYGYTF. For the CDR3, the DNA is TGCGCCAGCAGGGGGACGGGTTATTATGGCTACACCTTC.